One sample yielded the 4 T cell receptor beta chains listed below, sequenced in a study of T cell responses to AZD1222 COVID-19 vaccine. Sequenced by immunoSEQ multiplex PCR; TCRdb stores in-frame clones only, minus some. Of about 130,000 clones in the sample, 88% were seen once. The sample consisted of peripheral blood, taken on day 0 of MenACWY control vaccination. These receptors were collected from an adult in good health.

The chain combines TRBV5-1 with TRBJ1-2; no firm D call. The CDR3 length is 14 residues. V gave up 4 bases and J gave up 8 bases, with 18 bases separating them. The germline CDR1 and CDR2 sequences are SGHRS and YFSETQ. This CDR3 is CASSTGQTGWGYTF. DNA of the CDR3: TGCGCCAGCAGCACCGGGCAGACTGGTTGGGGCTACACCTTC. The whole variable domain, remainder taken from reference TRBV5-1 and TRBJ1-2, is KAGVTQTPRYLIKTRGQQVTLSCSPISGHRSVSWYQQTPGQGLQFLFEYFSETQRNKGNFPGRFSGRQFSNSRSEMNVSTLELGDSALYLCASSTGQTGWGYTFGSGTRLTVV.

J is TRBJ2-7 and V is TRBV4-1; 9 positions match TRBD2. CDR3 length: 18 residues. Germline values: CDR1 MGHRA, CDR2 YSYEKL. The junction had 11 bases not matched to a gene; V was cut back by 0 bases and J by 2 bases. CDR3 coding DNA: TGCGCCAGCAGCCAAGATCCGGCTAGCGGGACCTCAACCTACGAGCAGTACTTC. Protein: CASSQDPASGTSTYEQYF.

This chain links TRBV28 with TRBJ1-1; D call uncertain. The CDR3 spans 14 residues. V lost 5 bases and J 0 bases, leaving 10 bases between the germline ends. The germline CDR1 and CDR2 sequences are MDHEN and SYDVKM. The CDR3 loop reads CASSRTNMNTEAFF. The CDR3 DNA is TGTGCCAGCAGTCGGACGAACATGAACACTGAAGCTTTCTTT.

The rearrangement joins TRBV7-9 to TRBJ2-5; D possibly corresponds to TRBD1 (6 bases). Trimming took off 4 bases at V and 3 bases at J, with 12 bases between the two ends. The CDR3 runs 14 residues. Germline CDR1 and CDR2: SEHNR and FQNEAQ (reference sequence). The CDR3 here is CASSSWTVEETQYF. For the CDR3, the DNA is TGTGCCAGCAGCTCCTGGACAGTGGAAGAGACCCAGTACTTC.